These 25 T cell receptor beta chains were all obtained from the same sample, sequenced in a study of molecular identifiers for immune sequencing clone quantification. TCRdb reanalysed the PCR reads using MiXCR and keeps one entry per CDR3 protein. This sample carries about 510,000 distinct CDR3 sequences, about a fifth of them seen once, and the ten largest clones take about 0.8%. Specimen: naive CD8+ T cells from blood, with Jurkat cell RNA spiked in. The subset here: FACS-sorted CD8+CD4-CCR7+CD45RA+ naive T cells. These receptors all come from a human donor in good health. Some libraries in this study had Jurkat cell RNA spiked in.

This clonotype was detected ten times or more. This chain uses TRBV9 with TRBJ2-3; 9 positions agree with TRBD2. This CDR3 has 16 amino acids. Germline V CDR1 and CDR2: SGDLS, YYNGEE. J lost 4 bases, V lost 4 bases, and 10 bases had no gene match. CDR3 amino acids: CASSPGGSGGSDTQYF. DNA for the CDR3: TGTGCCAGCAGCCCCGGGGGTAGCGGGGGTTCAGATACGCAGTATTTT.

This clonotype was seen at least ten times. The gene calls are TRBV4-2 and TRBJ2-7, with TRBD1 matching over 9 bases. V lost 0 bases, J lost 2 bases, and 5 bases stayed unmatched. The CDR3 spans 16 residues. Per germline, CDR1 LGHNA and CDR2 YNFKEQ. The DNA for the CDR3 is TGTGCCAGCAGCCAAGAGGAAGGGACAGGGACCTACGAGCAGTACTTC. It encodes CASSQEEGTGTYEQYF.

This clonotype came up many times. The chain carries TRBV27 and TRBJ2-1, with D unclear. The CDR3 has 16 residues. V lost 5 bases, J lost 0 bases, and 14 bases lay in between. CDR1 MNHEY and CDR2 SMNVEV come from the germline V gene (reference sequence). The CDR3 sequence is CASSPPRVLSYNEQFF. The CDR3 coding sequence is TGTGCCAGCAGTCCCCCCCGCGTCCTCTCCTACAATGAGCAGTTCTTC.

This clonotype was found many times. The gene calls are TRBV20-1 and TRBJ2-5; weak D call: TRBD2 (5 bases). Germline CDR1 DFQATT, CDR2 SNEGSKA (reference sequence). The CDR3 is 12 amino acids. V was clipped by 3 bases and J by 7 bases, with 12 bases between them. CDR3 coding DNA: TGCAGTGCTAGGAGCTCGGGGTTGACCCAGTACTTC. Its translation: CSARSSGLTQYF.

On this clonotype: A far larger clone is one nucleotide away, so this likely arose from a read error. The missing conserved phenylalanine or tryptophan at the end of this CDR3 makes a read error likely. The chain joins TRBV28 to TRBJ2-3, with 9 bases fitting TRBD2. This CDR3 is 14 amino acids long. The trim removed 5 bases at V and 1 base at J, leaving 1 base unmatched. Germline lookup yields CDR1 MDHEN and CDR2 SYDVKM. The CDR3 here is CASSRTSGTDTQYL. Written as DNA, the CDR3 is TGTGCCAGCAGTCGGACTAGCGGCACAGATACGCAGTATCTT.

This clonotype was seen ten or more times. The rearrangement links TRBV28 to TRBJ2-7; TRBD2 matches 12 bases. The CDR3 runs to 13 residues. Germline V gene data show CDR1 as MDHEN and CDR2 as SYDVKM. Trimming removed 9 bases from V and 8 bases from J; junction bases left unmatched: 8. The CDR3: CASPGLAGPKQYF. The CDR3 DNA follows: TGTGCCAGTCCGGGACTAGCGGGCCCGAAGCAGTACTTC. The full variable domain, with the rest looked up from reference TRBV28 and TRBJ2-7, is DVKVTQSSRYLVKRTGEKVFLECVQDMDHENMFWYRQDPGLGLRLIYFSYDVKMKEKGDIPEGYSVSREKKERFSLILESASTNQTSMYLCASPGLAGPKQYFGPGTRLTVT.

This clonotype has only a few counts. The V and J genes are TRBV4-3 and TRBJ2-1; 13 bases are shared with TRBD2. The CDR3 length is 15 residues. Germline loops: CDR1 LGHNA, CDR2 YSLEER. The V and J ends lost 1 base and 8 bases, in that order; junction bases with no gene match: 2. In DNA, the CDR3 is TGCGCCAGCAGCCAAGGGACTAGCGGGAGCTATGAGCAGTTCTTC. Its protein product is CASSQGTSGSYEQFF.

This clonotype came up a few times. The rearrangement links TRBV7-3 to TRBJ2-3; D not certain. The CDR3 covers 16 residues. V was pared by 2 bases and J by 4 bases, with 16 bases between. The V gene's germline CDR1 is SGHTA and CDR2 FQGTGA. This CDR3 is CASSLYAAGFADTQYF. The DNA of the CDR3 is TGTGCCAGCAGCTTATATGCCGCAGGTTTCGCAGATACGCAGTATTTT.

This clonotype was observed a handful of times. The CDR3 bases are TGTGCCAGCACTCACCGGGCAGGGGCAAGCTACGAGCAGTACTTC. Translated: CASTHRAGASYEQYF. J is TRBJ2-7 and V is TRBV11-2, with TRBD1 as a possible D gene (6 bases). V gave up 7 bases and J gave up 3 bases, with 19 bases separating them. The germline gives CDR1 SGHAT, CDR2 FQNNGV. The CDR3 covers 15 residues.

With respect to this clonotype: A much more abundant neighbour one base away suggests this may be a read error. CDR3 amino acids: CSAPTGATNQPQHF. The CDR3 DNA reads TGCAGTGCTCCCACGGGGGCGACCAATCAGCCCCAGCATTTT. This chain connects TRBV20-1 to TRBJ1-5, with a possible D match to TRBD1 (6 bases). Germline V gene sequence: CDR1 DFQATT, CDR2 SNEGSKA (reference sequence). The CDR3 covers 14 residues. The ends were cut back, 5 bases at V and 3 bases at J, with 14 bases in the middle.

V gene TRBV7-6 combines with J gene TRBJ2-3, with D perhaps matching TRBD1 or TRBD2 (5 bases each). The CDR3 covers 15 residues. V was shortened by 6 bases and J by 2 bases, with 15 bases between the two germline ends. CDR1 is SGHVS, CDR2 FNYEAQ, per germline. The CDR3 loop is CASRGTLNLTDTQYF. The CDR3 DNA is TGTGCCAGCAGGGGGACCCTTAACCTCACAGATACGCAGTATTTT.

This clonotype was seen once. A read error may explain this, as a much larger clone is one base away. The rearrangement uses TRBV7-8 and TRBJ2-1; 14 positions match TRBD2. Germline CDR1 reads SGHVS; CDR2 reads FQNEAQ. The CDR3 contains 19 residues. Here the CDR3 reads CAGSSLPGLAGGLYNEQFF. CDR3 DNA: TGTGCCGGCAGCTCGCTACCCGGACTAGCGGGGGGTCTATACAATGAGCAGTTCTTC.

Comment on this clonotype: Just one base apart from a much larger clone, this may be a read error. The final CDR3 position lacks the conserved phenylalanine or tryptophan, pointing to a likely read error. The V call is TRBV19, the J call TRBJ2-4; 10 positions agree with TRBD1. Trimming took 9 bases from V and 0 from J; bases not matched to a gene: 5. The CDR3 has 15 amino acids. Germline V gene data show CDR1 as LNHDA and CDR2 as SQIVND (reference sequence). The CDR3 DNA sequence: TGTGCCAGCGGACAGGGGGGTTCAGCCAAAAACATTCAGTACTAC. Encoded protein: CASGQGGSAKNIQYY.

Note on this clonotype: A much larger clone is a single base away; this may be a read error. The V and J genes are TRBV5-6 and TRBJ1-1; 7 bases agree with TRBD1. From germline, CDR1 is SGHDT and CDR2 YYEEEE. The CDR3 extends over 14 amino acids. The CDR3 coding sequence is TGTACCAGCAGCTTCGGCAGGGGGTTAGACCAAGCTTTCTTT. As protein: CTSSFGRGLDQAFF.

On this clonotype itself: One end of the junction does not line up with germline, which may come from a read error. The CDR3 loop is CASSLRTGSYEQCF. The CDR3 DNA reads as TGCGCCAGCAGCTTGAGGACAGGGTCTTACGAGCAGTGCTTC. The chain employs TRBV5-1 and TRBJ2-7, with 8 nucleotides matching TRBD1. Germline-derived CDR1 and CDR2 are SGHRS and YFSETQ. The length of the CDR3 is 14 residues.

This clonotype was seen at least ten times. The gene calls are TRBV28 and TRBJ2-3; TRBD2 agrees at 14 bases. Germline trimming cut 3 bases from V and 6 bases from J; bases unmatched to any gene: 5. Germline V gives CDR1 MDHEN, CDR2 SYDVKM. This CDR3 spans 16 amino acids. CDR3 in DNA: TGTGCCAGCAGTTTCGGACTAGCGGGAGGATTTGATACGCAGTATTTT. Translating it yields CASSFGLAGGFDTQYF.

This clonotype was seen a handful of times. This CDR3 is CASSHHLGDSSRPPYEQYF. CDR3 DNA: TGCGCCAGCAGCCATCACCTCGGGGACAGCTCCAGACCTCCCTACGAGCAGTACTTC. The V call is TRBV4-3, the J call TRBJ2-7; TRBD1 aligns across 7 bases. V was clipped by 3 bases and J by 2 bases; unmatched bases: 19. The CDR3 has 19 amino acids. The germline V gene encodes CDR1 LGHNA and CDR2 YSLEER.

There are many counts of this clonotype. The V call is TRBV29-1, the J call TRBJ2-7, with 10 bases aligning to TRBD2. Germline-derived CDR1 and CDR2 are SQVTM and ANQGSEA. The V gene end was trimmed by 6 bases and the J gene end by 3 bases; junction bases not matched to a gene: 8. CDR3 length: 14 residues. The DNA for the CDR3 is TGCAGCGTAGTACTAGCGGGGAACTACTACGAGCAGTACTTC. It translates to CSVVLAGNYYEQYF.

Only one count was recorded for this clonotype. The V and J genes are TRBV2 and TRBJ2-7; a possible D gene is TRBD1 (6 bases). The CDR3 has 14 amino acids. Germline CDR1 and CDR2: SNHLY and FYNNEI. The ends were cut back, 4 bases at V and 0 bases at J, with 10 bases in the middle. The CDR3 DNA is TGTGCCAGCAGTGCAGGGGTAAGCTCCTACGAGCAGTACTTC. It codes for CASSAGVSSYEQYF.

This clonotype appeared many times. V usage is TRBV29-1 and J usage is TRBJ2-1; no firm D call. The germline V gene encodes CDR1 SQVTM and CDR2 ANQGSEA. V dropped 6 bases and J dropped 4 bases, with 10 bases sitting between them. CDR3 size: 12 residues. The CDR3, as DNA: TGCAGCGTCCCGGGCCTGTACAATGAGCAGTTCTTC. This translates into CSVPGLYNEQFF.

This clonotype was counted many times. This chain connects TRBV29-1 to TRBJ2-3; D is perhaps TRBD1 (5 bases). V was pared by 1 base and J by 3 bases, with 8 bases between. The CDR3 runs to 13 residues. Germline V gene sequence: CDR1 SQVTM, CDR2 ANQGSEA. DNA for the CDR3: TGCAGCGTTGAAGGGGGCGAGACAGATACGCAGTATTTT. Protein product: CSVEGGETDTQYF.

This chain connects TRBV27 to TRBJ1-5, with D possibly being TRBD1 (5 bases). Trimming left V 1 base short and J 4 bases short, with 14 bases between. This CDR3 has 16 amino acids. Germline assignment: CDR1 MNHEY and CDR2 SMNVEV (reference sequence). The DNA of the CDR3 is TGTGCCAGCAGTTTATTGGGCAGGGAGGGGAATCAGCCCCAGCATTTT. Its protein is CASSLLGREGNQPQHF.

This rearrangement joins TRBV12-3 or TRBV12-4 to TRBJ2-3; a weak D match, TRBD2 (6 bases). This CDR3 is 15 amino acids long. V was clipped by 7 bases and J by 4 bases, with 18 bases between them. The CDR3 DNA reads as TGTGCCAGCATTCAGACTAGTGGGGTCGCAGATACGCAGTATTTT. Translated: CASIQTSGVADTQYF.

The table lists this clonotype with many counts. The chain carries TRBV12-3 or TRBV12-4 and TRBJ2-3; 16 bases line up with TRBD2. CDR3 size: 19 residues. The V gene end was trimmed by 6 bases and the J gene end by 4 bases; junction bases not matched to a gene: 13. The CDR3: CASSRPGTSGGDWADTQYF. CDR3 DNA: TGTGCCAGCAGCCGGCCGGGGACTAGCGGGGGGGACTGGGCAGATACGCAGTATTTT.

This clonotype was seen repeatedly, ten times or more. CDR3 bases: TGTGCCAGCAGCGTAGTCGACAGCACAGATACGCAGTATTTT. Protein sequence: CASSVVDSTDTQYF. The chain uses TRBV9 and TRBJ2-3; D is ambiguous. V lost 0 bases and J lost 0, with 5 bases in between. The CDR3 contains 14 residues. Germline CDR1 is SGDLS and CDR2 is YYNGEE.